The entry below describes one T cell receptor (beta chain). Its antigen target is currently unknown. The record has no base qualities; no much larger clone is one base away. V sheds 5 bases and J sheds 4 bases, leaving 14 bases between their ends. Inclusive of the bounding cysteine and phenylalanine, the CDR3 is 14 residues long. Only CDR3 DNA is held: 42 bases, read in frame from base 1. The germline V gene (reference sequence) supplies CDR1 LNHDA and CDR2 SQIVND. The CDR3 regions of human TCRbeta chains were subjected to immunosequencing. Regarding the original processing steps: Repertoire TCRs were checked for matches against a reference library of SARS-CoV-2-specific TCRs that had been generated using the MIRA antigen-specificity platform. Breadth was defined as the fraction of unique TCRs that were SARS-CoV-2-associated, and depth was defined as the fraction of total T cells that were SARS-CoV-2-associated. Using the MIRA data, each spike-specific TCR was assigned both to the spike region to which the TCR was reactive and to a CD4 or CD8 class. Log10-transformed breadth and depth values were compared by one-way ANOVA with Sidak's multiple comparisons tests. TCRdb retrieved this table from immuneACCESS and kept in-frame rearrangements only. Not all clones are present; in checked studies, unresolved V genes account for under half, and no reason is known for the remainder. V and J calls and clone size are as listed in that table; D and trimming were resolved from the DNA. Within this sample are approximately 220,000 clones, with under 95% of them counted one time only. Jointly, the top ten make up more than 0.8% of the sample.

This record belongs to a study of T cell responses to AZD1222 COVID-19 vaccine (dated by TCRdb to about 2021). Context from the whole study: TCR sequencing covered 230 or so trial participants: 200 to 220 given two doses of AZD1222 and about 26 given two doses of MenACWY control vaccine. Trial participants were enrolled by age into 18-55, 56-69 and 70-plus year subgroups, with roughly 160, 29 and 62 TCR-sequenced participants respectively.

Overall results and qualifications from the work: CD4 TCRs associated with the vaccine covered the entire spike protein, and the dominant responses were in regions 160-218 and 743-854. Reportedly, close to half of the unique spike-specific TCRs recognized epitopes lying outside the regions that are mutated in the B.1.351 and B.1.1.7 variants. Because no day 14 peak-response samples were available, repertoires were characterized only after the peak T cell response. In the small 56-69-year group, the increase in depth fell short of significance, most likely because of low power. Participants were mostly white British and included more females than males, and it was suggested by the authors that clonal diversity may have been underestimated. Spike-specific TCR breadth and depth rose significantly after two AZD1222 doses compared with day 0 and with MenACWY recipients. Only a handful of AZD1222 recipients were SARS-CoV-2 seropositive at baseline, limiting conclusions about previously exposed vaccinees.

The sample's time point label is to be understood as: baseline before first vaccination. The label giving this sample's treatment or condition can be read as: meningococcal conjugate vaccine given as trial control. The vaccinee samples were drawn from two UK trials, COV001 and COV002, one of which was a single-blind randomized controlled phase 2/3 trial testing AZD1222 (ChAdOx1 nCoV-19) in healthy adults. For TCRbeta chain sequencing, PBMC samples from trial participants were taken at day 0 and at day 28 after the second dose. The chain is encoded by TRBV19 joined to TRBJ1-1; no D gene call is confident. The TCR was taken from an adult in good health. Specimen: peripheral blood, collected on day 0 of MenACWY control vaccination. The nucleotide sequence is TGTGCCAGTAGTCTCATCGGACGGCGCACTGAAGCTTTCTTT. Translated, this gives CASSLIGRRTEAFF.